Sequencing of this TCR beta chain was carried out in a study of blood T cell repertoires in COVID-19. Profiled with immunoSEQ multiplex PCR; TCRdb holds only in-frame clones, not every one. The sample records 150,000 to 200,000 clones, about 88% being singletons. The CDR3 sequence is 19 residues long. V shed 7 bases and J 5 bases; nucleotides not matched to a gene: 24. CDR1 and CDR2 from the germline V gene are ENHRY and SYGVKD. The V call is TRBV10-3, the J call TRBJ2-3; 7 nucleotides align to TRBD2. This receptor was taken from a woman under 30 who had recovered from COVID-19. The sample comprised PBMCs or T cells enriched from blood (not recorded which). CDR3 coding DNA: TGTGCCATCACGGTGGTCCGGGGCGGGAGCAACGAAGAAAGAGATACGCAGTATTTT. The encoded protein is CAITVVRGGSNEERDTQYF.